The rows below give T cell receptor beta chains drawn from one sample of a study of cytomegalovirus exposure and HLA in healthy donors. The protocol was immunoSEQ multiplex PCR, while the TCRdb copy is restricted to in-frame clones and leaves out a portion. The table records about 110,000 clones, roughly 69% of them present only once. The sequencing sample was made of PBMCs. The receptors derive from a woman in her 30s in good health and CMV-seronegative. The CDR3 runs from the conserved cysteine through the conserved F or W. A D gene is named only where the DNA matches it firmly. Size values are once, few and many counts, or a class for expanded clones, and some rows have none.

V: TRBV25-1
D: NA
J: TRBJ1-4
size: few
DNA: TGTGCCAGCAGTGAAGATTTAGCAGCGGGTGAAAAACTGTTTTTT
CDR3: CASSEDLAAGEKLFF

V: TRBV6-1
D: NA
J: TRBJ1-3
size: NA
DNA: TGTGCCAGCAGTGATAGCCCAAACACCATATATTTT
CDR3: CASSDSPNTIYF

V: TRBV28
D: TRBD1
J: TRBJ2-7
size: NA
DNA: TGTGCCAGCAGTTCTAGCTGGGACAGGGGACCGTCAGCCTACGAGCAGTACTTC
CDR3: CASSSSWDRGPSAYEQYF

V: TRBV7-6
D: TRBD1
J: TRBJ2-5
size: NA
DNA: TGTGCCAGCAGCTTGTCAGGGGGCTTTGAGACCCAGTACTTC
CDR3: CASSLSGGFETQYF

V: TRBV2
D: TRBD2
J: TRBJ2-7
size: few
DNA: TGTGCCAGCAGTAGGGGGGGACTAGCGGGAGAGGGACAGTACTTC
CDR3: CASSRGGLAGEGQYF

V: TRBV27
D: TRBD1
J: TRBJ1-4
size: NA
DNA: TGTGCCAGCAGTTTCTTAACAGGGGATACAACTAATGAAAAACTGTTTTTT
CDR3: CASSFLTGDTTNEKLFF

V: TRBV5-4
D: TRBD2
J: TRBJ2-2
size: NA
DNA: TGTGCCAGCAGCGATGGACTAGCGGGAGCTTCCGGGGAGCTGTTTTTT
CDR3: CASSDGLAGASGELFF

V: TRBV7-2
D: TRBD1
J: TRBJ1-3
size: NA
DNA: TGTGCCAGCAGCTTACAGGGGGCGGTTGGAAACACCATATATTTT
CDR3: CASSLQGAVGNTIYF

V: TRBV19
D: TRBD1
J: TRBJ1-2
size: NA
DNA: TGTGCCAGTATCAAACGACCTGGGGACAGGTATGACTATGGCTACACCTTC
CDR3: CASIKRPGDRYDYGYTF

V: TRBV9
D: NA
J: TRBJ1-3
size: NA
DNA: TGTGCCAGCAGCGGAGATACCTCTGGAAACACCATATATTTT
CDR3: CASSGDTSGNTIYF

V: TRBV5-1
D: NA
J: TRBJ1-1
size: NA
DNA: TGCGCCAGCAGCTTGGGACAGGTGAACACTGAAGCTTTCTTT
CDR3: CASSLGQVNTEAFF

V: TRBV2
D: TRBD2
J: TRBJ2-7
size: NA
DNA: TGTGCCATCACTCCCGCGGGGGGGACTAACAGCTACGAGCAGTACTTC
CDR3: CAITPAGGTNSYEQYF

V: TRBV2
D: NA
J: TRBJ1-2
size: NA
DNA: TGTGCCAGCAGCATCAAGGGAGGGCGCTATGGCTACACCTTC
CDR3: CASSIKGGRYGYTF

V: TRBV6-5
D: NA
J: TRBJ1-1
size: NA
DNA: TGTGCCAGCAGGCCCGGCGGGGGGGGCACTGAAGCTTTCTTT
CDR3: CASRPGGGGTEAFF

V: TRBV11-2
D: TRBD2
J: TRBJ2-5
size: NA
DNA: TGTGCCAGCAGCTTAGATCTAGCGGGGCGGGAGACCCAGTACTTC
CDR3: CASSLDLAGRETQYF

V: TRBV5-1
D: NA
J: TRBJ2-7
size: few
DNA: TGCGCCAGCAGCTTGGGAGGAAATCCCTCCTACGAGCAGTACTTC
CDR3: CASSLGGNPSYEQYF

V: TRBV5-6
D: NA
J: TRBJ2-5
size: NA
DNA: TGTGCCAGCAGCTTTCAGACTAGGCTGGAGACCCAGTACTTC
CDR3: CASSFQTRLETQYF

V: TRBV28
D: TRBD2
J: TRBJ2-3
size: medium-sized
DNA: TGTGCCAGCAGTTTACTGGCGGGAGGGAGGGCAGATACGCAGTATTTT
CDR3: CASSLLAGGRADTQYF

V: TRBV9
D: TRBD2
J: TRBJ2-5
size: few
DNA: TGTGCCAGCAGCGTAGGGGGCGGGAGCTCAGAGACCCAGTACTTC
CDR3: CASSVGGGSSETQYF

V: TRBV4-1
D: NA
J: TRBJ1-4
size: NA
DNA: TGCGCCAGCAGCCAAGGAGGGACAACTAATGAAAAACTGTTTTTT
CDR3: CASSQGGTTNEKLFF

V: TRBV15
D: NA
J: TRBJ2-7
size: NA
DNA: TGTGCCACCAGCAGAGAGGGACTCTCCTACGAGCAGTACTTC
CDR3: CATSREGLSYEQYF

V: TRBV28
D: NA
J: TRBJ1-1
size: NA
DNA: TGTGCCAGCAGTTTAAGCAGGGCTTCTTTCTTT
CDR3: CASSLSRASFF

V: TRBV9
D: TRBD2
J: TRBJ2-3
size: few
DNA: TGTGCCAGCAGCGTACGGCTAGCGGGACCAGATACGCAGTATTTT
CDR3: CASSVRLAGPDTQYF

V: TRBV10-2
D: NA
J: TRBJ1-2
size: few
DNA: TGCGCCAGCAGTGAGTCGAGGTTGGTGAACTATGGCTACACCTTC
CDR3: CASSESRLVNYGYTF

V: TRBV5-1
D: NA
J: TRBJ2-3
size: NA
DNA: TGCGCCAGCAGCTTAGGACTGTCGGAGGTCACAGATACGCAGTATTTT
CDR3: CASSLGLSEVTDTQYF

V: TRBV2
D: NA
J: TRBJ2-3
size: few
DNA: TGTGCCAGCAACATTCAAGGGGATACAGATACGCAGTATTTT
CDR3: CASNIQGDTDTQYF

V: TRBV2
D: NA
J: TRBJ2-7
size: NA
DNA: TGTGCCAGCAGATTACAGAGCTCCTACGAGCAGTACTTC
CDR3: CASRLQSSYEQYF

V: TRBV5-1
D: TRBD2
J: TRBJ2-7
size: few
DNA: TGCGCCAGCAGCTTGGATAGCGGGAGCGACGAGCAGTACTTC
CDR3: CASSLDSGSDEQYF

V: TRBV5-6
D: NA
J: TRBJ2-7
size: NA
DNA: TGTGCCAGCAGCCTTCCAAACTACGAGCAGTACTTC
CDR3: CASSLPNYEQYF

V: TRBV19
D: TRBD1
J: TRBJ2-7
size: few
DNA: TGTGCCAGTAGTATACGGGGACAGGGTTACGAGCAGTACTTC
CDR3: CASSIRGQGYEQYF

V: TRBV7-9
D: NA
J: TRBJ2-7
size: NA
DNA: TGTGCCAGCAGCTTAGGGACGGACTTCTACGAGCAGTACTTC
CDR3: CASSLGTDFYEQYF

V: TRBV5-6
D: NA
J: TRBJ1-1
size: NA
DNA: TGTGCCAGCAGCTTCATTGGGGCCATGAACACTGAAGCTTTCTTT
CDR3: CASSFIGAMNTEAFF

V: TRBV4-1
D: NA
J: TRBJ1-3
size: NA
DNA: TGCGCCAGCAGCCAAGGTGGCAGGGGTACTGGAAACACCATATATTTT
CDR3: CASSQGGRGTGNTIYF

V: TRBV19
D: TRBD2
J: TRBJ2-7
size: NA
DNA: TGTGCCAGTAGTATGGCAGCGGGAGGTTCTTACGAGCAGTACTTC
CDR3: CASSMAAGGSYEQYF

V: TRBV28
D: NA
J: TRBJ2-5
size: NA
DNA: TGTGCCAGCAGTTTCGCCAGGGGAGAGACCCAGTACTTC
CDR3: CASSFARGETQYF

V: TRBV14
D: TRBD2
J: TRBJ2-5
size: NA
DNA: TGTGCCAGCAGCCAAGATTTTGGTACTAGCGAGTACTTC
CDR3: CASSQDFGTSEYF

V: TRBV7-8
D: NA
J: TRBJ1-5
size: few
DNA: TGTGCCAGCAGCCAACTTACGATTAGTGGCGGTGGCAATCAGCCCCAGCATTTT
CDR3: CASSQLTISGGGNQPQHF

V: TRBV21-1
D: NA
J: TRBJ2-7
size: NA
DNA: TGTGCCAGCAGCAACCGGGAGCCCCGTCTCTACGAGCAGTACTTC
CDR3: CASSNREPRLYEQYF

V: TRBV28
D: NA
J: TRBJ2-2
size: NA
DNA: TGTGCCAGCAGTTTATGGTCAGGGCAGGATCGGGGGGAGCTGTTTTTT
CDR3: CASSLWSGQDRGELFF

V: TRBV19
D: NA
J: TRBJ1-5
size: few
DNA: TGTGCCAGCCGGGGAACACTTCCCTCTAGCAATCAGCCCCAGCATTTT
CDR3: CASRGTLPSSNQPQHF

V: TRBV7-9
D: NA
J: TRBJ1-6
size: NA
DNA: TGTGCCAGCAGCACCCACAGGGCACGTAATTCACCCCTCCACTTT
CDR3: CASSTHRARNSPLHF

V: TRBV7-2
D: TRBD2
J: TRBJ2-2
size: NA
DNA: TGTGCCAGCAGCTTAATCGGCGGGAGTCGCACCGGGGAGCTGTTTTTT
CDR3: CASSLIGGSRTGELFF

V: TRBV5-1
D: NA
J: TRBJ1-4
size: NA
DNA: TGCGCCAGCGCGTTACGGTCTCCTAATGAAAAACTGTTTTTT
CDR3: CASALRSPNEKLFF

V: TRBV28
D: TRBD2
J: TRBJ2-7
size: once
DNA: TGTGCCAGCAGCACCCTCACCCCCACTAGCGGGGGCTACGAGCAGTACTTC
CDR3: CASSTLTPTSGGYEQYF

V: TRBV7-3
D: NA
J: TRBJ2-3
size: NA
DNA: TGTGCCAGCAGCCACCAGACTAGTGCTACGCAGTATTTT
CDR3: CASSHQTSATQYF

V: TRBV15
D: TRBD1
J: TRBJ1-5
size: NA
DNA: TGTGCCACCAGCGGGGGACAGGGCGTCGGCAATCAGCCCCAGCATTTT
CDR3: CATSGGQGVGNQPQHF

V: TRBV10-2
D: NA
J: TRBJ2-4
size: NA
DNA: TGCGCCAGCAGTGAGTCCGAGGCGGCGGTGTACTTC
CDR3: CASSESEAAVYF

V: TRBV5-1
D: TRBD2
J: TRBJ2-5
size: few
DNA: TGCGCCAGCAGCGAAACCGGGACTAGTGTGACCCAGTACTTC
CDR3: CASSETGTSVTQYF

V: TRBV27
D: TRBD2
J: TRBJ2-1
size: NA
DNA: TGTGCCAGCCGGACTAGCGGGCTTTCCTACAATGAGCAGTTCTTC
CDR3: CASRTSGLSYNEQFF

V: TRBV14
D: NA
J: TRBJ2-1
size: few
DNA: TGTGCCAGCAGCCAATCGACACGGGAGCAGTTCTTC
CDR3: CASSQSTREQFF

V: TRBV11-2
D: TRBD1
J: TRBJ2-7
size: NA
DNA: TGTGCCAGCAGCTTACGTCCGGGACAGGGTTCCGAGCAGTACTTC
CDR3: CASSLRPGQGSEQYF

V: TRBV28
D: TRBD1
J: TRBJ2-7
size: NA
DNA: TGTGCCAGCAGTTTGTCCTTCGGGGCAGGGGGTGATTACTACGAGCAGTACTTC
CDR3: CASSLSFGAGGDYYEQYF

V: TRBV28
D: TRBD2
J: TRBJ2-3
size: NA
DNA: TGTGCCAGCAGTTCTAGCGGGAAAACAGATACGCAGTATTTT
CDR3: CASSSSGKTDTQYF

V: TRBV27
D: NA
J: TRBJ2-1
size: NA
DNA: TGTGCCAGCAGTTTTACAGGCCGCTACAATGAGCAGTTCTTC
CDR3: CASSFTGRYNEQFF